Presented here are 17 T cell receptor beta chains from one specimen sequenced in a study of spatial heterogeneity in lung cancer. TCRdb independently ran MiXCR on the 5' RACE reads; one entry per CDR3 protein. The table lists about 5,400 distinct CDR3 sequences, 34% of them singletons, with 3.5% to 4% in the top ten. Time point indicated: sample taken at primary tumor resection. From tumor, nontumor lung or frozen PBMC, whole RNA was taken unsorted for sequencing. Specimen: PBMCs, collected at surgery. The receptors here all came from a female donor with early-stage non-small cell lung cancer.

Details on this clonotype: As an off-target read in a library built for alpha chains, this beta chain has a frequency of little significance. This chain uses TRBV7-9 with TRBJ2-1, with D possibly called TRBD1 or TRBD2 (5 bases each). Germline V lookup: CDR1 SEHNR, CDR2 FQNEAQ (reference sequence). The length of the CDR3 is 14 residues. V was cut by 4 bases and J by 6 bases, with 13 bases left in between. CDR3 DNA sequence: TGTGCCAGCAGCTCGGGACCCCAGGGCAATGAGCAGTTCTTC. Translating it yields CASSSGPQGNEQFF.

On this clonotype itself: Mismatch with germline at one junction end may stem from a read error. The library was designed around alpha chains, so this beta chain is a stray read whose abundance carries little weight. The rearrangement links TRBV7-7 to TRBJ2-1, with 10 nucleotides matching TRBD2. The CDR3 consists of 17 residues. Germline CDR1 SSHAT, CDR2 FNYEAQ (reference sequence). CDR3 loop: CASSDQAGGQPYNEQFF. Written as DNA, the CDR3 is TGTGCTAGCAGCGACCAAGCGGGGGGGCAGCCCTACAATGAGCAGTTCTTC.

About this clonotype itself: Within a library made for alpha chains, this beta chain is off target, and its count is uninformative. The J gene is TRBJ2-1, the V gene TRBV24-1; D may be TRBD1 (5 bases). The CDR3 is made up of 13 amino acids. CDR1 is KGHDR, CDR2 SFDVKD, per germline. Trimming left V 9 bases short and J 9 bases short, with 17 bases between. CDR3 residues: CATARYRLGEQFF. The CDR3 nucleotides read TGTGCCACCGCTCGATACAGGCTGGGTGAGCAGTTCTTC.

This clonotype is medium-sized in the sample. The size of this beta chain means little, since it is a stray read in a library made for alpha chains. V and J are TRBV28 and TRBJ2-7, with 9 bases lining up with TRBD1. The CDR3 is 16 residues long. CDR1 is MDHEN, CDR2 SYDVKM, per germline. Unmatched junction bases numbered 7, after V lost 4 bases and J lost 0 bases. The CDR3: CASSSLGQGSSYEQYF. In DNA, the CDR3 is TGTGCCAGCAGTTCCTTGGGACAGGGATCCTCCTACGAGCAGTACTTC. Together with reference TRBV28 and TRBJ2-7, the CDR3 gives the full variable domain: DVKVTQSSRYLVKRTGEKVFLECVQDMDHENMFWYRQDPGLGLRLIYFSYDVKMKEKGDIPEGYSVSREKKERFSLILESASTNQTSMYLCASSSLGQGSSYEQYFGPGTRLTVT.

Points on this clonotype: This beta chain is a stray read from a library made for alpha chains; its abundance is not meaningful. The rearrangement joins TRBV4-2 to TRBJ2-1; 10 bases map to TRBD1. Unmatched junction bases numbered 2, after V lost 0 bases and J lost 3 bases. Germline V gene data show CDR1 as LGHNA and CDR2 as YNFKEQ. This CDR3 is 16 amino acids long. The CDR3: CASSQDWDRGYNEQFF. The CDR3 region has the DNA TGTGCCAGCAGCCAAGATTGGGACAGGGGCTACAATGAGCAGTTCTTC.

About this clonotype: This beta chain was picked up by a library intended for alpha chains and is off target, so its count carries little meaning. This chain connects TRBV20-1 to TRBJ2-7; 12 bases align to TRBD2. Germline CDR1 and CDR2: DFQATT and SNEGSKA (reference sequence). After removal of 3 bases from V and 1 base from J, the junction contained 4 bases not matched to a gene. This CDR3 is built from 15 residues. CDR3 DNA: TGCAGTGCTAGGCCTACTAGCGGGGGGTCCTACGAGCAGTACTTC. It encodes CSARPTSGGSYEQYF.

Of note for this clonotype: This beta chain is a stray sequence in a library constructed for alpha chains; its clone size is not meaningful. This chain connects TRBV28 to TRBJ2-3; TRBD1 aligns across 8 bases. The CDR3 totals 15 residues. In germline, CDR1 is MDHEN, CDR2 SYDVKM. V shed 4 bases and J 1 base; nucleotides not matched to a gene: 4. The CDR3 protein is CASSSTGQGTDTQYF. Here the CDR3 DNA reads TGTGCCAGCAGTTCAACGGGACAGGGCACAGATACGCAGTATTTT.

Concerning this clonotype itself: In a library made to pick up alpha chains, this beta chain is a stray read with a size that means little. This chain connects TRBV7-9 to TRBJ2-3; D call uncertain. The germline V and J ends were trimmed by 1 base and 4 bases, with 3 bases remaining between them. The CDR3 is 12 residues long. CDR1 is SEHNR, CDR2 FQNEAQ, per germline (reference sequence). The CDR3 loop is CASSLVADTQYF. In nucleotides, the CDR3 is TGTGCCAGCAGCTTAGTGGCAGATACGCAGTATTTT.

Points on this clonotype: Being off target in a library aimed at alpha chains, this beta chain has a size of little meaning. This chain uses TRBV24-1 with TRBJ2-3; tentatively, D is TRBD1 (6 bases). Germline values: CDR1 KGHDR, CDR2 SFDVKD. V was shortened by 3 bases and J by 5 bases, with 11 bases between the two germline ends. The CDR3 runs 14 residues. DNA for the CDR3: TGTGCCACCAGTGATACAGGGCTGCAAGATACGCAGTATTTT. It is translated as CATSDTGLQDTQYF.

Remarks on this clonotype: This beta chain is an off-target read within a library intended for alpha chains, so its frequency means little. The V and J genes are TRBV4-1 and TRBJ2-5, with TRBD1 identical over 9 bases. This CDR3 is built from 13 residues. Germline V gene lookup returns CDR1 MGHRA and CDR2 YSYEKL. V shed 1 base, J shed 13 bases, and the junction held 7 bases outside the gene matches. The CDR3 loop reads CASSQAPGTGLYF. The CDR3, as DNA: TGCGCCAGCAGCCAAGCCCCCGGGACAGGGTTGTACTTC.

This clonotype was seen a handful of times. Because this beta chain is a stray read in a library intended to capture alpha chains, its abundance should not be given much weight. The chain links TRBV4-3 to TRBJ2-7; D possibly corresponds to TRBD2 (5 bases). The CDR3 contains 15 residues. CDR1 and CDR2 from the germline V gene are LGHNA and YSLEER. Trimming stripped 1 base from V and 0 bases from J, with 10 bases between. The CDR3 protein is CASSQGRGYSYEQYF. DNA for the CDR3: TGCGCCAGCAGCCAAGGGAGAGGGTACTCCTACGAGCAGTACTTC.

About this clonotype: As an off-target read in a library built for alpha chains, this beta chain has a frequency of little significance. The chain has TRBV7-3 and TRBJ2-3, with TRBD2 identical over 7 bases. V lost 5 bases, J lost 6 bases, and 11 bases stayed unmatched. The CDR3 contains 15 residues. The germline V gene encodes CDR1 SGHTA and CDR2 FQGTGA. As DNA, the CDR3 is TGTGCCAGCAGCCGACTAGCTTTATCCTCTGATACGCAGTATTTT. This gives the protein CASSRLALSSDTQYF.

This clonotype occurred a few times. Because this beta chain is a stray read in a library intended to capture alpha chains, its abundance should not be given much weight. The chain recombines TRBV10-3 with TRBJ2-1; D may be TRBD1 or TRBD2 (6 bases each). The CDR3 sequence is 17 residues long. The ends were cut back, 0 bases at V and 4 bases at J, with 16 bases in the middle. Germline CDR1 is ENHRY and CDR2 is SYGVKD. CDR3: CAISESVGGEVYNEQFF. The DNA of the CDR3 is TGTGCCATCAGTGAGTCGGTGGGGGGCGAGGTATACAATGAGCAGTTCTTC.

Turning to this clonotype: This beta chain is a stray read from a library made for alpha chains; its abundance is not meaningful. The rearrangement links TRBV20-1 to TRBJ2-3; 7 nucleotides match TRBD1. Germline values: CDR1 DFQATT, CDR2 SNEGSKA (reference sequence). This CDR3 is 14 amino acids long. Unmatched junction bases numbered 10, after V lost 6 bases and J lost 4 bases. The CDR3 reads CSAPGTELSDTQYF. CDR3 nucleotide sequence: TGCAGTGCGCCCGGGACAGAATTGTCAGATACGCAGTATTTT.

As regards this clonotype: This beta chain was picked up by a library intended for alpha chains and is off target, so its count carries little meaning. V gene TRBV28 combines with J gene TRBJ2-5, with TRBD2 matching over 7 bases. Germline CDR1 reads MDHEN; CDR2 reads SYDVKM. Trimming removed 8 bases from V and 3 bases from J; junction bases left unmatched: 6. The CDR3 has 13 residues. CDR3 loop: CASCEGREETQYF. The CDR3 DNA follows: TGTGCCAGCTGCGAGGGGAGGGAAGAGACCCAGTACTTC.

As regards this clonotype: In a library made to pick up alpha chains, this beta chain is a stray read with a size that means little. The chain combines TRBV6-2 or TRBV6-3 with TRBJ2-7, with D tentatively TRBD2 (5 bases). The CDR3 length is 15 residues. V was pared by 4 bases and J by 0 bases, with 13 bases between. From germline, CDR1 is MNHEY and CDR2 SVGEGT. CDR3 in amino acids: CASSSSTEASYEQYF. The CDR3 DNA reads as TGTGCCAGCAGTTCCTCGACGGAGGCCTCCTACGAGCAGTACTTC.

In the case of this clonotype: This beta chain slipped into a library made for alpha chains as a stray read, so its size is not meaningful. The J gene is TRBJ2-5, the V gene TRBV7-2; D is undetermined. V lost 0 bases and J 5 bases, leaving 4 bases between the germline ends. CDR1 is SGHTA and CDR2 is FQGNSA in the germline V gene. The CDR3 spans 12 residues. CDR3 in DNA: TGTGCCAGCAGCTTAGCCAGGGAGACCCAGTACTTC. Translation: CASSLARETQYF. The complete variable domain, with remaining parts taken from reference TRBV7-2 and TRBJ2-5, reads GAGVSQSPSNKVTEKGKDVELRCDPISGHTALYWYRQSLGQGLEFLIYFQGNSAPDKSGLPSDRFSAERTGGSVSTLTIQRTQQEDSAVYLCASSLARETQYFGPGTRLLVL.